Following are 14 T cell receptor beta chains from one sample sequenced in a study of T cells after posttransplantation cyclophosphamide. Treatment was busulfan-fludarabine conditioning, a marrow graft, and cyclophosphamide on days +3 and +4. Clones were sequenced by immunoSEQ multiplex PCR, and TCRdb holds only the in-frame ones, with some missing. The sample has tens of thousands of clones, less than 95% seen once. Material: PBMCs, obtained roughly 59 days after allogeneic stem cell transplant with posttransplant cyclophosphamide. The receptor source for this set is a male patient between 55 and 70 years old who received an allogeneic stem cell transplant from a related donor and was CMV-positive. Some T cells may originate from the graft donor.

Here the CDR3 DNA reads TGCGCCAGCACCTTCGAGGGAAATATGAACACTGAAGCTTTCTTT. Translated: CASTFEGNMNTEAFF. The V gene is TRBV5-1, the J gene TRBJ1-1; D not resolved. The V and J ends lost 6 bases and 0 bases respectively, with 15 bases between them. Germline V CDR1 and CDR2: SGHRS, YFSETQ. The CDR3 runs 15 residues. The full variable domain, completed using reference TRBV5-1 and TRBJ1-1, is KAGVTQTPRYLIKTRGQQVTLSCSPISGHRSVSWYQQTPGQGLQFLFEYFSETQRNKGNFPGRFSGRQFSNSRSEMNVSTLELGDSALYLCASTFEGNMNTEAFFGQGTRLTVV.

This clone came up a few times. The J gene is TRBJ1-1, the V gene TRBV6-5, with no clear D. Germline V lookup: CDR1 MNHEY, CDR2 SVGAGI. The CDR3 spans 14 residues. Trimming pared 2 bases from V and 1 base from J, leaving 8 bases between. The DNA of the CDR3 is TGTGCCAGCAGTTACCGTTCCGGGAACACTGAAGCTTTCTTT. Its translation: CASSYRSGNTEAFF.

The chain is built from TRBV15 and TRBJ1-6, with 9 bases fitting TRBD1. This CDR3 is built from 15 residues. The germline gives CDR1 LNHNV, CDR2 YYDKDF (reference sequence). V shed 5 bases and J 7 bases; nucleotides not matched to a gene: 6. The CDR3 loop reads CATSELGQGNSPLHF. The DNA of the CDR3 is TGTGCCACCAGCGAACTGGGACAGGGAAATTCACCCCTCCACTTT.

The CDR3 DNA is TGTGCCAGCATTACACAGGGGAATTCACCCCTCCACTTT. This sequence encodes CASITQGNSPLHF. The chain carries TRBV2 and TRBJ1-6; 7 nucleotides agree with TRBD1. The CDR3 consists of 13 residues. The V and J ends lost 7 bases and 7 bases, in that order; junction bases with no gene match: 4. Germline loops: CDR1 SNHLY, CDR2 FYNNEI.

This chain joins TRBV19 and TRBJ1-2; 8 nucleotides match TRBD1. Germline V lookup: CDR1 LNHDA, CDR2 SQIVND (reference sequence). Unmatched junction bases numbered 19, after V lost 7 bases and J lost 0 bases. This CDR3 comprises 19 residues. In nucleotides, the CDR3 is TGTGCCAGTACCCCATGGGGAGGGGGACAGGATACCTCTAACTATGGCTACACCTTC. Amino acids: CASTPWGGGQDTSNYGYTF.

J is TRBJ1-2 and V is TRBV7-9; D is uncertain. Germline V gene sequence: CDR1 SEHNR, CDR2 FQNEAQ (reference sequence). The CDR3 loop spans 11 amino acids. The V end was cut by 2 bases, the J end by 8 bases, with 6 bases between. The CDR3 region is CASSLREGYTF. The CDR3, as DNA: TGTGCCAGCAGCTTAAGGGAGGGCTACACCTTC.

V gene TRBV7-2 combines with J gene TRBJ2-1; 9 bases agree with TRBD2. Per the germline V gene, CDR1 is SGHTA and CDR2 is FQGNSA. With 6 bases clipped from V and 8 bases from J, the junction kept 11 bases outside the gene matches. The CDR3 runs 15 residues. The CDR3 loop is CASSATSGLPYEQFF. CDR3 in DNA: TGTGCCAGCAGTGCGACTAGCGGACTCCCCTATGAGCAGTTCTTC.

Only one count was recorded for this clone. This rearrangement joins TRBV7-2 to TRBJ2-5; 12 nucleotides align to TRBD2. This CDR3 is built from 17 residues. Trimming cost V 2 bases and J 4 bases; bases outside gene matches: 8. CDR1 and CDR2 from the germline V gene are SGHTA and FQGNSA. The CDR3 DNA reads TGTGCCAGCAGCTTATTAAGGCTAGCGGGGGGGGGAGAGACCCAGTACTTC. Translating gives CASSLLRLAGGGETQYF.

This clone occurred once. V gene TRBV7-8 combines with J gene TRBJ2-1; TRBD1 aligns across 7 bases. CDR3 length: 16 amino acids. The V segment lost 4 bases and the J segment 4 bases; nucleotides outside the gene matches: 10. Germline V gene lookup returns CDR1 SGHVS and CDR2 FQNEAQ. CDR3 in amino acids: CASSSLQGIIYNEQFF. CDR3 DNA sequence: TGTGCCAGCAGCTCCCTACAGGGGATAATATACAATGAGCAGTTCTTC.

This chain links TRBV5-6 with TRBJ2-5; 11 nucleotides match TRBD2. Germline CDR1 and CDR2: SGHDT and YYEEEE. The CDR3 has 15 residues. V shed 1 base, J shed 5 bases, and the junction held 4 bases outside the gene matches. CDR3 sequence (DNA): TGTGCCAGCAGCTTGAGACTAGCGGGGTCCGAGACCCAGTACTTC. It encodes CASSLRLAGSETQYF.

The chain combines TRBV2 with TRBJ2-5; tentatively, D is TRBD1 (6 bases). Germline lookup yields CDR1 SNHLY and CDR2 FYNNEI. Trimming shortened V by 3 bases and J by 6 bases, and 11 bases separated the two germline ends. This CDR3 contains 13 residues. The CDR3 coding sequence is TGTGCCAGCAGTGACGGGCAGGGGAAGACCCAGTACTTC. Residues: CASSDGQGKTQYF.

J is TRBJ1-5 and V is TRBV5-6, with 7 nucleotides matching TRBD1. Germline CDR1 reads SGHDT; CDR2 reads YYEEEE. This CDR3 contains 15 residues. J was trimmed by 5 bases and V by 0 bases; bases with no gene match: 5. CDR3 in amino acids: CASSLAGGRDQPQHF. The CDR3 nucleotides read TGTGCCAGCAGCTTGGCAGGGGGAAGGGATCAGCCCCAGCATTTT.

This chain links TRBV5-6 with TRBJ1-5; D uncertain. V was pared by 1 base and J by 5 bases, with 7 bases between. Germline values: CDR1 SGHDT, CDR2 YYEEEE. The CDR3 contains 13 residues. Here the CDR3 reads CASSLMRDQPQHF. The DNA for the CDR3 is TGTGCCAGCAGCTTGATGAGGGATCAGCCCCAGCATTTT.

The V gene is TRBV9, the J gene TRBJ2-5, with TRBD2 matching over 12 bases. The V and J ends lost 5 bases and 3 bases, in that order; junction bases with no gene match: 8. Germline CDR1 SGDLS, CDR2 YYNGEE. The CDR3 loop spans 16 amino acids. The CDR3 is CASSTTLAGGKETQYF. The CDR3 region has the DNA TGTGCCAGCAGTACTACTCTAGCGGGGGGGAAAGAGACCCAGTACTTC.